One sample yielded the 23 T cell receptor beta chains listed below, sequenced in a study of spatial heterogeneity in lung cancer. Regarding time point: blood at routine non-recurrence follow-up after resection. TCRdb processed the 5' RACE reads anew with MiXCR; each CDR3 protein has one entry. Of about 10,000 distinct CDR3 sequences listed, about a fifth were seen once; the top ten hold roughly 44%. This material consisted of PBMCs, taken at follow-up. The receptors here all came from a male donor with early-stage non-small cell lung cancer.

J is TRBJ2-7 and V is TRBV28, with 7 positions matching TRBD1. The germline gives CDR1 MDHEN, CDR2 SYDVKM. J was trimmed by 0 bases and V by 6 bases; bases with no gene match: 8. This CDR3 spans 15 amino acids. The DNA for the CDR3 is TGTGCCAGCAGAGCACAGGGGCGCAGCTCCTACGAGCAGTACTTC. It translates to CASRAQGRSSYEQYF.

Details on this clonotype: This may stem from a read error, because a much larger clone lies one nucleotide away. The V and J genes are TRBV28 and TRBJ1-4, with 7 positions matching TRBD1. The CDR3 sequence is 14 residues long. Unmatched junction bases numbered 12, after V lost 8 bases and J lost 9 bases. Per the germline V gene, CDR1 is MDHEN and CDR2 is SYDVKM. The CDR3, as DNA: TGTGCCAGCTTAGCAGGGGGGAAAAATCAAAAACTGTTTTTT. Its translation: CASLAGGKNQKLFF.

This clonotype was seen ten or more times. This CDR3 is CASSKGGANTGELFF. The CDR3 bases are TGTGCCAGCAGCAAGGGCGGGGCGAACACCGGGGAGCTGTTTTTT. The chain recombines TRBV7-8 with TRBJ2-2, with D perhaps matching TRBD2 (6 bases). Germline CDR1 and CDR2: SGHVS and FQNEAQ. This CDR3 is built from 15 residues. With 5 bases removed from V and 0 bases from J, the gap between germline ends came to 10 bases.

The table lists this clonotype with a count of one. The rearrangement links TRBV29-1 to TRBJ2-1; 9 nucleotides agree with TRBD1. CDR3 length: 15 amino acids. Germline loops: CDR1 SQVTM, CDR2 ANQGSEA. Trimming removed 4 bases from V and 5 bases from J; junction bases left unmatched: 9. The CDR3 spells CSVGTGAAFDNEQFF. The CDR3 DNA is TGCAGCGTTGGGACAGGGGCGGCTTTTGACAATGAGCAGTTCTTC.

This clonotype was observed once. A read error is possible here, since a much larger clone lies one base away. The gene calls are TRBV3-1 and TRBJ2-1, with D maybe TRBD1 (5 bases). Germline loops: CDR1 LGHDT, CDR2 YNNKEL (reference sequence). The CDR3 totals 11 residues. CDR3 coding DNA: TGTGCCGGCAGGGTCCGGAATGAGCAGTTCTTC. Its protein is CAGRVRNEQFF.

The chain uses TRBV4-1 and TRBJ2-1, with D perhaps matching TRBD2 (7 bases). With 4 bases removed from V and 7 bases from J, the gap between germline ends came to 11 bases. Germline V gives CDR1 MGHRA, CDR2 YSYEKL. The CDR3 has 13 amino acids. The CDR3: CASSPGGRNEQFF. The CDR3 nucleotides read TGCGCCAGCAGCCCCGGGGGGCGGAATGAGCAGTTCTTC.

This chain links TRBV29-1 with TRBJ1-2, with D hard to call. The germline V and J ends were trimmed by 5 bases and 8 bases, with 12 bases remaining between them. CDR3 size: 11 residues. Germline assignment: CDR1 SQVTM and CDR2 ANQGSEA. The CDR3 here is CSVMQTGGYTF. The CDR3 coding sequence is TGCAGCGTTATGCAGACCGGCGGCTACACCTTC. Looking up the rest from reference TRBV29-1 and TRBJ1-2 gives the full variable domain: SAVISQKPSRDICQRGTSLTIQCQVDSQVTMMFWYRQQPGQSLTLIATANQGSEATYESGFVIDKFPISRPNLTFSTLTVSNMSPEDSSIYLCSVMQTGGYTFGSGTRLTVV.

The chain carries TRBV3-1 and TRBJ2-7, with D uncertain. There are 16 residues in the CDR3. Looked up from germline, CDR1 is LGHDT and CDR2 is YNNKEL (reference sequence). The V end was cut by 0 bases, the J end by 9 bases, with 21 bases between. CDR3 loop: CASSQDGSPIRLGQYF. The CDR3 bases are TGTGCCAGCAGCCAAGATGGATCCCCTATACGACTGGGGCAGTACTTC.

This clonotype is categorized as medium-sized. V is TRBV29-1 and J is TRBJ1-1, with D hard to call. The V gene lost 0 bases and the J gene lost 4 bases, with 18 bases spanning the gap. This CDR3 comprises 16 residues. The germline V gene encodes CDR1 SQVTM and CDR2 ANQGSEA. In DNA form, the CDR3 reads TGCAGCGTTGAAGAACACCTCCAGGTCGAGGGCACTGAAGCTTTCTTT. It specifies CSVEEHLQVEGTEAFF.

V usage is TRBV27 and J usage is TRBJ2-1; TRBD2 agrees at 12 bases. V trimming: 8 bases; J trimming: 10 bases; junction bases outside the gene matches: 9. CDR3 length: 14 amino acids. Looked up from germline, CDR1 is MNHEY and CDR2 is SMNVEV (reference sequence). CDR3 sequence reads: CASSRLAGVGEQFF. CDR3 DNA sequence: TGTGCCAGCTCTAGACTAGCGGGAGTGGGAGAGCAGTTCTTC.

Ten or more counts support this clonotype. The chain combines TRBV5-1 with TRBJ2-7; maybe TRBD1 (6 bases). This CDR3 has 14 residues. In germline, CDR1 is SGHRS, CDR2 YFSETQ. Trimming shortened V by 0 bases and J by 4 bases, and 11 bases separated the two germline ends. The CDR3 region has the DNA TGCGCCAGCAGCTTGGGACAGGATATATACGAGCAGTACTTC. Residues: CASSLGQDIYEQYF.

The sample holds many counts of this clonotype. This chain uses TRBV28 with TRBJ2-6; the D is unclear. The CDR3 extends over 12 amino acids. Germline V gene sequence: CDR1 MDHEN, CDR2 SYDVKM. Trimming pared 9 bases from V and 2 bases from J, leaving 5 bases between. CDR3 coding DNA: TGTGCCAGTTGGGCTGGGGCCAACGTCCTGACTTTC. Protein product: CASWAGANVLTF.

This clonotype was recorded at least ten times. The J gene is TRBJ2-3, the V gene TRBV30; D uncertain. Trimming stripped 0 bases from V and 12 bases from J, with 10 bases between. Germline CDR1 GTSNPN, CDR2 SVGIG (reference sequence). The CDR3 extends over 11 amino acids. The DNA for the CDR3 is TGTGCCTGGAGTGTAAGCCCCGCCCAGTATTTT. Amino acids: CAWSVSPAQYF. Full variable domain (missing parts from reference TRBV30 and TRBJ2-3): SQTIHQWPATLVQPVGSPLSLECTVEGTSNPNLYWYRQAAGRGLQLLFYSVGIGQISSEVPQNLSASRPQDRQFILSSKKLLLSDSGFYLCAWSVSPAQYFGPGTRLTVL.

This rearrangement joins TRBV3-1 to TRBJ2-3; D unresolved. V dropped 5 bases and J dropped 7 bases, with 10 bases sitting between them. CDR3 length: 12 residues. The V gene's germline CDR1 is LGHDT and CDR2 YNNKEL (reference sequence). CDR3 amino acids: CASSYRAHTQYF. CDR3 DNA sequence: TGTGCCAGCAGCTACAGAGCCCATACGCAGTATTTT.

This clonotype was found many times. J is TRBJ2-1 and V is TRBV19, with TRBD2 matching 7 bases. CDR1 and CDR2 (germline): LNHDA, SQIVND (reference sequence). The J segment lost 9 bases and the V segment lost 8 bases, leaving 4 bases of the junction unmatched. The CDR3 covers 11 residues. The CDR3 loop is CASGWGGEQFF. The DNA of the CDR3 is TGTGCCAGTGGATGGGGGGGTGAGCAGTTCTTC.

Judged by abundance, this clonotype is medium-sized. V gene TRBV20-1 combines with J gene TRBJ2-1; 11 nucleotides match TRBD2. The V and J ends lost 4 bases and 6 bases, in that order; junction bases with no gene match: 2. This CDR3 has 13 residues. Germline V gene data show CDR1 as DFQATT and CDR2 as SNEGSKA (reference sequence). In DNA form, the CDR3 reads TGCAGTGCTATTGGACTAGCGGGCAATGAGCAGTTCTTC. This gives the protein CSAIGLAGNEQFF.

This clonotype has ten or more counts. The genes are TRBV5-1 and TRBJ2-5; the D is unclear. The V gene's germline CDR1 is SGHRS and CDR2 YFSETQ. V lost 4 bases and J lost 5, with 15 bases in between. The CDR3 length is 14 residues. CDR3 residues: CASSVGSARETQYF. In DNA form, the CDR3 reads TGCGCCAGCAGCGTCGGATCGGCGCGCGAGACCCAGTACTTC.

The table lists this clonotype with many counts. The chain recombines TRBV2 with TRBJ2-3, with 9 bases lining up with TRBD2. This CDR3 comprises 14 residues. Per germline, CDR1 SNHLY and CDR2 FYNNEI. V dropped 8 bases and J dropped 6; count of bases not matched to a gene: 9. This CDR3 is CASEGGGAGDTQYF. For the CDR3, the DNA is TGTGCCAGCGAAGGCGGGGGGGCCGGGGATACGCAGTATTTT.

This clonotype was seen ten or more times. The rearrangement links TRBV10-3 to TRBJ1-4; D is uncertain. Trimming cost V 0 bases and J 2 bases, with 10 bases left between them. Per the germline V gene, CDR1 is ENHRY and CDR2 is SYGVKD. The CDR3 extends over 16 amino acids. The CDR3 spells CAISESRVGTNEKLFF. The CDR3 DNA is TGTGCCATCAGTGAGTCGAGGGTTGGCACTAATGAAAAACTGTTTTTT.

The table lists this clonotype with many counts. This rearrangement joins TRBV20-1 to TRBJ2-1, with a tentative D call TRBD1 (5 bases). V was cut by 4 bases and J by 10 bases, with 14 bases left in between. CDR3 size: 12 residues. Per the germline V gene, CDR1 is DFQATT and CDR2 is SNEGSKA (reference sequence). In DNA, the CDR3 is TGCAGTGCTAACGAAGGGGCAGCGGAGCAGTTCTTC. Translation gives CSANEGAAEQFF.

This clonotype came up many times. CDR3 nucleotide sequence: TGTGCCAGCTCACCATTCGCGAACTCCGGGGCCAATCAGCCCCAGCATTTT. Translated, it gives CASSPFANSGANQPQHF. The V and J genes are TRBV18 and TRBJ1-5, with D possibly matching TRBD1 (5 bases). Trimming removed 2 bases at V and 3 bases at J, with 17 bases between. This CDR3 is 17 amino acids long. The germline V gene encodes CDR1 KGHSH and CDR2 LQKENI.

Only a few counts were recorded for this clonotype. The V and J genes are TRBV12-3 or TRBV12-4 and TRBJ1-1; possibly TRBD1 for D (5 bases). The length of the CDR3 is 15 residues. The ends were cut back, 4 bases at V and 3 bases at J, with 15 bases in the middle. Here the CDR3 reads CASSYGGGKYTEAFF. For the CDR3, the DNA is TGTGCCAGCAGTTATGGGGGGGGAAAGTACACTGAAGCTTTCTTT.

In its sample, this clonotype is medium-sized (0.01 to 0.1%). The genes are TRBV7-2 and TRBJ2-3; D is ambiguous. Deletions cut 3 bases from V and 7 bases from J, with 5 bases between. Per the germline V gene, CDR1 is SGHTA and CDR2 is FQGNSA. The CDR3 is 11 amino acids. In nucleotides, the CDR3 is TGTGCCAGCAGCTTGGCTAATACGCAGTATTTT. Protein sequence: CASSLANTQYF.